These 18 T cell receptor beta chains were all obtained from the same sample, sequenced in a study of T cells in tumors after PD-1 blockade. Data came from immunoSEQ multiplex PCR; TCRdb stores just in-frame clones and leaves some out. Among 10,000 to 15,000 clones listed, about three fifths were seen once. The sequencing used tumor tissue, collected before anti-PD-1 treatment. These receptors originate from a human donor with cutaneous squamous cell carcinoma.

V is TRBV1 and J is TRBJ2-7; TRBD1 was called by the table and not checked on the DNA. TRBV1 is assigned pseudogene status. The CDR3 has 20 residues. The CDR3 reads CTSSRRREGRPDRLVCEQYF. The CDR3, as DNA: TGCACCAGCAGCCGGCGGAGAGAGGGTCGGCCGGACAGGTTGGTGTGCGAGCAGTACTTC.

As DNA, the CDR3 is TGTGCCAGCAGTTACCATCGTGCCAGGGCGGTCGGAAACACCATATATTTT. Translation: CASSYHRARAVGNTIYF. This sequence joins TRBV6-2 or TRBV6-3 and TRBJ1-3, with D possibly being TRBD1 (5 bases). The CDR3 covers 17 residues. Germline V gene sequence: CDR1 MNHEY, CDR2 SVGEGT. Trimming pared 2 bases from V and 4 bases from J, leaving 18 bases between.

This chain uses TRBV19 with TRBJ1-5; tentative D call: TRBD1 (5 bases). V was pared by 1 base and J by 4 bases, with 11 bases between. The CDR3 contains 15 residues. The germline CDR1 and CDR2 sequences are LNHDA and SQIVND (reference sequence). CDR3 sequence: CASSIVQGVNQPQHF. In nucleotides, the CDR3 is TGTGCCAGTAGTATAGTGCAGGGAGTTAATCAGCCCCAGCATTTT.

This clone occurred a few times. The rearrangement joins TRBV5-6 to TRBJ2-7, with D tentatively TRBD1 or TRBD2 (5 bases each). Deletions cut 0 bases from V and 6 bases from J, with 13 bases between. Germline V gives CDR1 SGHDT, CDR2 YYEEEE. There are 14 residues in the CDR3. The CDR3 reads CASSLARRAGEQYF. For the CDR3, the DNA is TGTGCCAGCAGCTTGGCTCGCAGGGCGGGCGAGCAGTACTTC.

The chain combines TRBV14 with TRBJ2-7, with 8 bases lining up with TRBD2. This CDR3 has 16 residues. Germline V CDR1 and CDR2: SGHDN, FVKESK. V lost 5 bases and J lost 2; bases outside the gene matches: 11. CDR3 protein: CASSELGGTRAYEQYF. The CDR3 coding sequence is TGTGCCAGCAGCGAACTCGGGGGGACTAGAGCCTACGAGCAGTACTTC.

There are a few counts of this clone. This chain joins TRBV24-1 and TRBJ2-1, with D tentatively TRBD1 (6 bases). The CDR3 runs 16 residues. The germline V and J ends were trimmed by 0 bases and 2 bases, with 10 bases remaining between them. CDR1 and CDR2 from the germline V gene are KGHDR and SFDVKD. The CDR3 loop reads CATSDLRGTPYNEQFF. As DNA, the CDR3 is TGTGCCACCAGTGATTTGAGGGGGACCCCCTACAATGAGCAGTTCTTC.

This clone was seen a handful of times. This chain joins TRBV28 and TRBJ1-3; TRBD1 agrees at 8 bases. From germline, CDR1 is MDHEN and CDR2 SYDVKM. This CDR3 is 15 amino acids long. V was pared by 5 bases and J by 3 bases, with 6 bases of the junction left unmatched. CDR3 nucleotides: TGTGCCAGCAGTGTAACCGGGACAGGTGGAAACACCATATATTTT. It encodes CASSVTGTGGNTIYF.

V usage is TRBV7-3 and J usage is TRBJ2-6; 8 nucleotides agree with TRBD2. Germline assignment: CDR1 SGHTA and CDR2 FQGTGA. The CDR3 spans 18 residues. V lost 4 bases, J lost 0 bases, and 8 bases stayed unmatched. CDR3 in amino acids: CASSSTGTRASGANVLTF. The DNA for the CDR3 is TGTGCCAGCAGCTCTACCGGGACTAGAGCCTCTGGGGCCAACGTCCTGACTTTC.

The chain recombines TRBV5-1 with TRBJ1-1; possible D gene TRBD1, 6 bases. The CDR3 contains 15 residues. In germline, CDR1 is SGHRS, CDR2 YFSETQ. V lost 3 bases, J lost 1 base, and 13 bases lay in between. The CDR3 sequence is CASSSGDIQNTEAFF. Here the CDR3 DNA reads TGCGCCAGCAGCTCTGGGGACATCCAGAACACTGAAGCTTTCTTT.

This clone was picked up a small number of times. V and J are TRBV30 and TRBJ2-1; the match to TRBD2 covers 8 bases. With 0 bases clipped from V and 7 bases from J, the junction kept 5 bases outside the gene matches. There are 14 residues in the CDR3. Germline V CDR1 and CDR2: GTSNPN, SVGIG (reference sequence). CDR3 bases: TGTGCCTGGAGTGTAGCGGGGGTGTGGAATGAGCAGTTCTTC. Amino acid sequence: CAWSVAGVWNEQFF.

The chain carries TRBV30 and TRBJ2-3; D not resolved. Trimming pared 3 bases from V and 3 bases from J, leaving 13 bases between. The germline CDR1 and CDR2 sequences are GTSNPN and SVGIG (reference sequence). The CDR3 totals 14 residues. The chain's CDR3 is CAWSFGYTTDTQYF. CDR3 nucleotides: TGTGCCTGGAGCTTTGGGTATACGACAGATACGCAGTATTTT.

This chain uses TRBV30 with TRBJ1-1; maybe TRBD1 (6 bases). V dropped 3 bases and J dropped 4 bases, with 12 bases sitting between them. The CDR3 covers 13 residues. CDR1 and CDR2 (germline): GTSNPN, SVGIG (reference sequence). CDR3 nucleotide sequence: TGTGCCTGGAGCAGGGGAGGCGGCACTGAAGCTTTCTTT. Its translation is CAWSRGGGTEAFF. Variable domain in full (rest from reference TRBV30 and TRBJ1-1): SQTIHQWPATLVQPVGSPLSLECTVEGTSNPNLYWYRQAAGRGLQLLFYSVGIGQISSEVPQNLSASRPQDRQFILSSKKLLLSDSGFYLCAWSRGGGTEAFFGQGTRLTVV.

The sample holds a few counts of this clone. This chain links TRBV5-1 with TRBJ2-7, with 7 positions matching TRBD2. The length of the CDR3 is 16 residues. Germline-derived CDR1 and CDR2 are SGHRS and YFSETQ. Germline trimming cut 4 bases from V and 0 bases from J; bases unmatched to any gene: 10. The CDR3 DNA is TGCGCCAGCAGCCTATCTCGCGGGGGTCCCTCCTACGAGCAGTACTTC. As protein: CASSLSRGGPSYEQYF.

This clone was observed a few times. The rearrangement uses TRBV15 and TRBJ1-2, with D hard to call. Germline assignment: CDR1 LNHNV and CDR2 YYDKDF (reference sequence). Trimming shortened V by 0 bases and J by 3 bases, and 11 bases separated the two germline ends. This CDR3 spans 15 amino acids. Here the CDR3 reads CATSRDSGYHYGYTF. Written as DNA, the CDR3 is TGTGCCACCAGCAGAGATTCCGGCTACCACTATGGCTACACCTTC.

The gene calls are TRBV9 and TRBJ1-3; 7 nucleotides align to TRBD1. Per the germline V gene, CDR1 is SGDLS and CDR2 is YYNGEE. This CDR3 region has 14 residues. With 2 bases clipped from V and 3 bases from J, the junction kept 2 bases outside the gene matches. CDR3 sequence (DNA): TGTGCCAGCAGCGTGCGGGACAGTGGAAACACCATATATTTT. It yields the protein CASSVRDSGNTIYF.

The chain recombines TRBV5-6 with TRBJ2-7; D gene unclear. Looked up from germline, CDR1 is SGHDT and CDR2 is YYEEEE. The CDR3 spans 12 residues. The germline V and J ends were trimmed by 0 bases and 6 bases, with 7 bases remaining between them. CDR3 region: CASSLGPSEQYF. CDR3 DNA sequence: TGTGCCAGCAGCTTGGGCCCCAGCGAGCAGTACTTC.

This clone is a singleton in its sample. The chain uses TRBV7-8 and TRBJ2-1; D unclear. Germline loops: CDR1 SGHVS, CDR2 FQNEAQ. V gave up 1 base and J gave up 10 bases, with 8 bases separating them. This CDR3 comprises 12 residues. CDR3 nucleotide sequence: TGTGCCAGCAGCTTAGAGTTGGGGGAGCAGTTCTTC. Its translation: CASSLELGEQFF.

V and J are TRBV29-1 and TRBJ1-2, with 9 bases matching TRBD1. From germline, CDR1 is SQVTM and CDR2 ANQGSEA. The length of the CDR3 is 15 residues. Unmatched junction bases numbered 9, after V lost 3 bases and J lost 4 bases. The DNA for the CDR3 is TGCAGCGTTGACCCCTCGGGACAGGGAGGCTATGGCTACACCTTC. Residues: CSVDPSGQGGYGYTF.